The text below deals with one TCR beta chain. This clonotype was picked up many times. It lacks a known antigen. Nothing much larger sits one base from this clone, and base qualities are not available. These data come from a study of response to subunit inactivated influenza vaccine (dated by TCRdb to 2016 to 2019). With regard to the full study: The study used deep quantitative T cell receptor repertoire profiling to track responses to a trivalent subunit inactivated influenza vaccine. Broad study findings and their caveats: The authors suggested that each seasonal influenza vaccination may recruit only a limited number of new T cells.

Library preparation used RT-PCR. For sequencing, an Illumina HiSeq 2500 was employed. TCRdb passed the public sequencing reads through fastp at Q25 and MiXCR, retaining productive beta sequences. Merged by CDR3 protein, the rows form single entries marked with the most common genes and DNA. In all, the sample holds about 520,000 distinct CDR3 sequences, and about 25% of those were seen once. 1.5% to 2% of the sample goes to the ten largest clones. The material was CD4+ T cells sorted from PBMCs, obtained 5 to 6 days after vaccination. The source is a man aged 45 to 65 who received an inactivated influenza vaccine. Donor details come from another sample of the same person, matched by shared clones.

The CDR3 protein is CASSYGLTGELFF. The sequence in DNA is TGTGCCAGCAGTTACGGACTCACCGGGGAGCTGTTTTTT. The chain is assembled from TRBV6-5 and TRBJ2-2; TRBD2 is possibly the D segment (5 matching bases). The junction carries 5 bases between V and J, which are trimmed by 2 bases and 4 bases respectively. Sequences MNHEY (CDR1) and SVGAGI (CDR2) are obtained from the germline V gene. From cysteine to phenylalanine, the CDR3 is 13 amino acids long. The only DNA kept is the CDR3, 39 bases in frame from the first base.